The clone carrying this TCR beta chain turned up a few times. Its antigen is currently unknown. This sample was included in a study of beta chain features in type 1 diabetes. Reverse transcribing all isolated RNA meant expressed TCRB transcripts were sequenced. Sequencing used immunoSEQ multiplex PCR; TCRdb keeps in-frame clones, though not all of them. This table has some 290,000 clones, roughly 24% appearing once. Study results and caveats: Shorter TCRB CDR3s, moderately but significantly so, marked every one of the four CD4+ subsets in Type 1 diabetes patients. Naive, central memory and Treg TCRB repertoires appeared more alike in patients than in healthy donors.

The CDR3 loop spans 14 amino acids. Trimming at V came to 5 bases and at J to 4 bases, leaving 8 bases not matched to a gene. From germline, CDR1 is GTSNPN and CDR2 SVGIG (reference sequence). The TCR was taken from a woman aged 25 to 39 with type 1 diabetes. The sequencing sample was made of naive CD4+ T cells from blood. V usage is TRBV30 and J usage is TRBJ2-3; TRBD1 agrees at 8 bases. The CDR3 loop reads CAWGWTGKSDTQYF. In nucleotides, the CDR3 is TGTGCCTGGGGGTGGACAGGGAAGTCAGATACGCAGTATTTT.